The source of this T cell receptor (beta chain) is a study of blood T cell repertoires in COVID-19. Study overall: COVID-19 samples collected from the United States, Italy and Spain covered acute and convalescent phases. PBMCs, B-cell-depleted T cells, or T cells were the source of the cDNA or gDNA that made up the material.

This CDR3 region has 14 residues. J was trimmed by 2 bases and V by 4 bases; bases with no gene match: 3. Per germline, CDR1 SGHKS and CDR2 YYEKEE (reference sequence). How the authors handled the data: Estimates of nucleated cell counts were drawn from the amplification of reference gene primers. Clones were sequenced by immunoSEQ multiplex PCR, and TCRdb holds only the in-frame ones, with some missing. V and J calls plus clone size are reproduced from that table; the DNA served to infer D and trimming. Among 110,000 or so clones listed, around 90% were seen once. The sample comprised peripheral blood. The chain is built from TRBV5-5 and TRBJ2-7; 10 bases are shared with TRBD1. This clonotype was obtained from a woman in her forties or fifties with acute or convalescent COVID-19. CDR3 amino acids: CASSTGTGAYEQYF. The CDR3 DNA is TGTGCCAGCAGCACCGGGACAGGGGCCTACGAGCAGTACTTC.